This T cell receptor (beta chain) emerged from a study of T cell responses to AZD1222 COVID-19 vaccine. General study findings and limits: Recipients of AZD1222 seropositive at baseline numbered only six or seven. CD4 TCRs associated with vaccination spanned spike, dominating at 160-218 and 743-854. In all cases, repertoires were sampled only after the peak T cell response. Most donors were white British, females outnumbered males, and clonal diversity was possibly underestimated.

Some clones are missing from TCRdb's copy, which holds only in-frame ones; the method was immunoSEQ multiplex PCR. This table has 85,000 to 90,000 clones, 88% appearing once. Note on this clone: The antigen is undetermined.

Germline V lookup: CDR1 SGHVS, CDR2 FQNEAQ. This CDR3 is built from 14 residues. V was clipped by 1 base and J by 8 bases, with 11 bases between them. The sequencing here drew on peripheral blood, taken on day 0 of AZD1222 vaccination. This sequence joins TRBV7-8 and TRBJ1-4; D is possibly TRBD1 (5 bases). The sequence derives from an adult in good health. CDR3 amino acids: CASSLGRVAEKLFF. Here the CDR3 DNA reads TGTGCCAGCAGCTTAGGCAGGGTGGCCGAAAAACTGTTTTTT.